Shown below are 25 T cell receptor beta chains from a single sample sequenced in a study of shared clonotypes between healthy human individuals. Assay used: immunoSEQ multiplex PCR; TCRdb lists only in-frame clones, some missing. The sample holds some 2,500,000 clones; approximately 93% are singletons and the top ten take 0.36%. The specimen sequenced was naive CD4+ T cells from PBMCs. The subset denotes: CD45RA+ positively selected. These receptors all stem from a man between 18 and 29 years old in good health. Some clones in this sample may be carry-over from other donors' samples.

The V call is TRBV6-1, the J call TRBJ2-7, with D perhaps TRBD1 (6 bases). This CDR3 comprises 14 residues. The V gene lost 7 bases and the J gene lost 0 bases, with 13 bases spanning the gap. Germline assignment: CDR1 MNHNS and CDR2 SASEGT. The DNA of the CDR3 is TGTGCCAGCACCAGGGGCCAGAGCTCCTACGAGCAGTACTTC. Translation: CASTRGQSSYEQYF.

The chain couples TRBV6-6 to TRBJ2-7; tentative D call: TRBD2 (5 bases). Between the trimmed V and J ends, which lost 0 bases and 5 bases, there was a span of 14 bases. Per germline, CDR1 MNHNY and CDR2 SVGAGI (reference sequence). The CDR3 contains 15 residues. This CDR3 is CASSYSLALANEQYF. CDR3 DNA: TGTGCCAGCAGTTACTCATTGGCCCTAGCCAACGAGCAGTACTTC.

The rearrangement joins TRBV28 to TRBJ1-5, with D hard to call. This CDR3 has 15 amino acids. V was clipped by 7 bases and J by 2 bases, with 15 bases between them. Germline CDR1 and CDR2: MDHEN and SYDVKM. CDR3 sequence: CASTNAGVGNQPQHF. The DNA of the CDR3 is TGTGCCAGCACAAACGCGGGCGTCGGCAATCAGCCCCAGCATTTT. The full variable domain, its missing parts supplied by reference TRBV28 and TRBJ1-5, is DVKVTQSSRYLVKRTGEKVFLECVQDMDHENMFWYRQDPGLGLRLIYFSYDVKMKEKGDIPEGYSVSREKKERFSLILESASTNQTSMYLCASTNAGVGNQPQHFGDGTRLSIL.

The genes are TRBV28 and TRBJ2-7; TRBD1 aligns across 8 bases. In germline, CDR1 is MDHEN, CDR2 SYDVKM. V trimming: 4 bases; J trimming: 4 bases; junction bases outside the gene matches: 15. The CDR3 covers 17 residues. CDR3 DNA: TGTGCCAGCAGTTCCGTCGGACAGGGCCTATTAAAGTACGAGCAGTACTTC. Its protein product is CASSSVGQGLLKYEQYF.

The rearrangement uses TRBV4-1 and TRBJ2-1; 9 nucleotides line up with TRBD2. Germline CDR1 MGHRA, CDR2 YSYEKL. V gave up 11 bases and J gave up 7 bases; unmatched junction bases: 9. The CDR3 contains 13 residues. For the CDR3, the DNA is TGCGCCTCCCGGGGGGCGGGAGGGAATGAGCAGTTCTTC. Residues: CASRGAGGNEQFF.

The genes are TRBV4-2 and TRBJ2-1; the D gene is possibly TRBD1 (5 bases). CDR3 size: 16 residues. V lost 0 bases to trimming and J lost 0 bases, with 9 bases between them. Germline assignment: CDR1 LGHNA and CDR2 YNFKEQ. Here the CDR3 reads CASSQENRPSYNEQFF. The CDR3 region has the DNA TGTGCCAGCAGCCAAGAGAACAGGCCCTCCTACAATGAGCAGTTCTTC.

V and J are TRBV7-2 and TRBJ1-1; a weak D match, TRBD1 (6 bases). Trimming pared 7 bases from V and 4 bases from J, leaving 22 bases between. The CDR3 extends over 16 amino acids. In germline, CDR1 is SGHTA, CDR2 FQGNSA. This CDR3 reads CASKPQSGTNPTEAFF. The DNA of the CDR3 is TGTGCCAGCAAACCCCAAAGTGGGACAAATCCCACTGAAGCTTTCTTT.

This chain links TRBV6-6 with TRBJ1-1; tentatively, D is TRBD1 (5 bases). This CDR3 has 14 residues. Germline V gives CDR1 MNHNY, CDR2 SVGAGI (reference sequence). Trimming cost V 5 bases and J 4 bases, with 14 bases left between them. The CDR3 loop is CASSDPREGTEAFF. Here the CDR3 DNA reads TGTGCCAGCAGTGACCCCAGGGAGGGCACTGAAGCTTTCTTT.

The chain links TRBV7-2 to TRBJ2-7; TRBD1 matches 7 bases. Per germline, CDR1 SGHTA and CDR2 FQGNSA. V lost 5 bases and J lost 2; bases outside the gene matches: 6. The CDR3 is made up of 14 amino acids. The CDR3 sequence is CASSPGQDPYEQYF. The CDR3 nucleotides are TGTGCCAGCAGCCCCGGACAGGATCCCTACGAGCAGTACTTC.

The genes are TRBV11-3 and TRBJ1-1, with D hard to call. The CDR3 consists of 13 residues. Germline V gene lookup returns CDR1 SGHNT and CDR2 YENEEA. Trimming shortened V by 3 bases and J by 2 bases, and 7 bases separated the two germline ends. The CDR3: CASSFTSNTEAFF. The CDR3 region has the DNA TGTGCCAGCAGCTTCACAAGCAACACTGAAGCTTTCTTT.

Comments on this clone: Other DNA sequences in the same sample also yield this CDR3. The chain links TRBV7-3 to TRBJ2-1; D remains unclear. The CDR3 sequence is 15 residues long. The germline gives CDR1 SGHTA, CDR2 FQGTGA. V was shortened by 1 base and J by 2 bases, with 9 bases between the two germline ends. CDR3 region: CASSLRSGAYNEQFF. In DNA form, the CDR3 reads TGTGCCAGCAGCTTAAGGTCCGGTGCCTACAATGAGCAGTTCTTC.

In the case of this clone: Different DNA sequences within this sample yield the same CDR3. The chain's CDR3 is CASSIYNEQFF. In DNA form, the CDR3 reads TGTGCCAGTAGTATATACAATGAGCAGTTCTTC. The rearrangement uses TRBV19 and TRBJ2-1, with D uncertain. The germline V gene encodes CDR1 LNHDA and CDR2 SQIVND (reference sequence). V lost 2 bases, J lost 4 bases, and 0 bases lay in between. The CDR3 sequence is 11 residues long.

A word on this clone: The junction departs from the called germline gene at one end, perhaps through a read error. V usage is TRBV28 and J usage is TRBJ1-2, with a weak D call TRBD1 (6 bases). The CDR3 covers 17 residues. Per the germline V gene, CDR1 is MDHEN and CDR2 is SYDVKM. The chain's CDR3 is CASRLNRELNTQAGFGF. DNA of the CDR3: TGTGCCAGCAGACTTAACAGGGAACTGAACACCCAAGCAGGATTTGGGTTC.

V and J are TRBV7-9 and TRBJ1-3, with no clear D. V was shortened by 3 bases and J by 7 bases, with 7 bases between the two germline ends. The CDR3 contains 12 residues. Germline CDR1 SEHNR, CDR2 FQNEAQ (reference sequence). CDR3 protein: CASSFVGNTIYF. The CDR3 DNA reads TGTGCCAGCAGCTTTGTGGGGAACACCATATATTTT.

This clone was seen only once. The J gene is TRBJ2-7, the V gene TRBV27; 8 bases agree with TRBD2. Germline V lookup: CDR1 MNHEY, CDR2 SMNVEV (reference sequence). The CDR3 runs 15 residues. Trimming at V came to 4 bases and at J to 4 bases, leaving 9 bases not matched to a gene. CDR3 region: CASSSSAGGVYEQYF. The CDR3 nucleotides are TGTGCCAGCAGTTCTTCTGCGGGAGGAGTATACGAGCAGTACTTC.

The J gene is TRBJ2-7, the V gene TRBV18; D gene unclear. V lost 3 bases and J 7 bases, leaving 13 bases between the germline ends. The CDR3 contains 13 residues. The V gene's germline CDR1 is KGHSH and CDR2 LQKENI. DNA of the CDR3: TGTGCCAGCTCACCGACCTCGGACGGGGAGCAGTACTTC. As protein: CASSPTSDGEQYF.

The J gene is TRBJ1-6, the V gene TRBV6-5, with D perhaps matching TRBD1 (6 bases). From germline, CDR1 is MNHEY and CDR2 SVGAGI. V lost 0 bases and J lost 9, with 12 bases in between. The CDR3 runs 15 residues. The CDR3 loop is CASSYSGTSGSPLHF. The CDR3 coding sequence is TGTGCCAGCAGTTACTCTGGGACAAGTGGTTCACCCCTCCACTTT.

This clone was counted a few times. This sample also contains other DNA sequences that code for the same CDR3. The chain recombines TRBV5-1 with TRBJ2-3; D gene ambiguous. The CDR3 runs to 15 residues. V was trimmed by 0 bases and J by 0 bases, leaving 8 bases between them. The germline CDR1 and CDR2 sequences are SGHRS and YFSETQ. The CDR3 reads CASSLDPASTDTQYF. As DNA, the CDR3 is TGCGCCAGCAGCTTGGATCCGGCTAGCACAGATACGCAGTATTTT.

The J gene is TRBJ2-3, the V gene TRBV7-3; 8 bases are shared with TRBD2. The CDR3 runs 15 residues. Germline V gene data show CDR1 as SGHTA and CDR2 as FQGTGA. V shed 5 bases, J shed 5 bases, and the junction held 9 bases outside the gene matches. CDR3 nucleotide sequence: TGTGCCAGCAGCGAAACACGGGGGGGCCGAGATACGCAGTATTTT. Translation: CASSETRGGRDTQYF. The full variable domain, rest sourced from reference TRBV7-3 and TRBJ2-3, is GAGVSQTPSNKVTEKGKYVELRCDPISGHTALYWYRQSLGQGPEFLIYFQGTGAADDSGLPNDRFFAVRPEGSVSTLKIQRTERGDSAVYLCASSETRGGRDTQYFGPGTRLTVL.

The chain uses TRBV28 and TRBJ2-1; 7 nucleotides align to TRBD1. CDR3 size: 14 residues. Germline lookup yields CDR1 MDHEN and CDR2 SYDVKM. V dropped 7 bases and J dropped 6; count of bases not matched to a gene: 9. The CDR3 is CASKPGPGGNEQFF. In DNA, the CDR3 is TGTGCCAGCAAGCCCGGGCCAGGGGGCAATGAGCAGTTCTTC.

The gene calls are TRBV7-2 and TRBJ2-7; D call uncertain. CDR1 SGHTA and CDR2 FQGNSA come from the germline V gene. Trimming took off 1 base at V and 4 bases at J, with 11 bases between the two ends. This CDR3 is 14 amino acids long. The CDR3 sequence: CASSLVRQLYEQYF. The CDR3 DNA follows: TGTGCCAGCAGCTTAGTCCGGCAGCTTTACGAGCAGTACTTC. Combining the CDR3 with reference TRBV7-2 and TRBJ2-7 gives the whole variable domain GAGVSQSPSNKVTEKGKDVELRCDPISGHTALYWYRQSLGQGLEFLIYFQGNSAPDKSGLPSDRFSAERTGGSVSTLTIQRTQQEDSAVYLCASSLVRQLYEQYFGPGTRLTVT.

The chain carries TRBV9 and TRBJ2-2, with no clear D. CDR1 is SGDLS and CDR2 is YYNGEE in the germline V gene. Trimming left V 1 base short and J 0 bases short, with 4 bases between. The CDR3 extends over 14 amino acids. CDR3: CASSVWSNTGELFF. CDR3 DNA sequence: TGTGCCAGCAGCGTATGGTCGAACACCGGGGAGCTGTTTTTT.

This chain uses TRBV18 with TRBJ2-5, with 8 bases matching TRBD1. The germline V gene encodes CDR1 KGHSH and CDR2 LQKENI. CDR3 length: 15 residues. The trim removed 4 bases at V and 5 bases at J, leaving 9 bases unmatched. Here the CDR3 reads CASSRPGQGRETQYF. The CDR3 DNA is TGTGCCAGCTCACGACCCGGACAGGGTCGGGAGACCCAGTACTTC.

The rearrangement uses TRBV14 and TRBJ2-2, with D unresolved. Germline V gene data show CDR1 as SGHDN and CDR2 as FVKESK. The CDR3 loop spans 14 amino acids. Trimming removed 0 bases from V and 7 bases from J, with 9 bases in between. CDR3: CASSQDWVDGELFF. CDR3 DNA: TGTGCCAGCAGCCAAGATTGGGTAGACGGGGAGCTGTTTTTT.

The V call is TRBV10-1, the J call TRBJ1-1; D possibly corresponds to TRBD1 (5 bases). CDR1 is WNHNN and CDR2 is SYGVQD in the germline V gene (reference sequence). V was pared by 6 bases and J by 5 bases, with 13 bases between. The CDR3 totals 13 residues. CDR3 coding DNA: TGCGCCAGCAGCTTCAGCCAGGGAACTGAAGCTTTCTTT. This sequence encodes CASSFSQGTEAFF.